This T cell receptor (beta chain) was observed in a study of T cell repertoires in cytomegalovirus infection. General study results and limits: In two of eight donors, the top clonotype was HLA-C-restricted CMV-specific.

TCRdb reprocessed the reads with MiXCR, giving one entry per CDR3 protein. Altogether approximately 470,000 distinct CDR3 sequences are present, approximately 40% being singletons, with the ten largest covering 43%. Looked up from germline, CDR1 is MNHNY and CDR2 is SVGAGI (reference sequence). The CDR3 runs to 13 residues. V was pared by 8 bases and J by 4 bases, with 14 bases between. To note about this clonotype: Its specificity is not known.

The rearrangement uses TRBV6-6 and TRBJ2-5; D may be TRBD1 (5 bases). The receptor was derived from a human donor in good health (CMV status not recorded). Some clones in this sample may be carry-over from other donors' samples. This material consisted of cultured PBMCs, taken from culture after CMV antigen stimulation. CDR3 nucleotide sequence: TGTGCCAGCTTTTCAGGGTGGGCAGAGACCCAGTACTTC. Translating gives CASFSGWAETQYF.